Shown below are 16 T cell receptor beta chains from a single sample sequenced in a study of CXCR3-negative and CXCR3-positive naive CD8 T cells. Each TRB cDNA library was prepared by 5' RACE (with UMI labels). TCRdb re-called the 5' RACE reads; one entry per CDR3 protein, DNA not given. Recorded for this sample: some 130,000 distinct CDR3 sequences. Sequenced input: naive CXCR3- CD8+ T cells from blood. Regarding subset: CD45RO-CCR7+CD27+CD95- naive CD8+ T cells lacking CXCR3 (TNR3-). These receptor sequences come from a human donor in good health. Some clones in this sample may be carry-over from other donors' samples.

The rearrangement links TRBV7-2 to TRBJ2-3; checking the TCRdb D call of TRBD1 is not possible without DNA. Germline V gene data show CDR1 as SGHTA and CDR2 as FQGNSA. This CDR3 is built from 14 residues. This CDR3 reads CASSLSPLTDTQYF.

This chain uses TRBV5-6 with TRBJ2-1; TCRdb selects TRBD1, and the lack of DNA leaves this call unchecked. CDR1 is SGHDT and CDR2 is YYEEEE in the germline V gene. The CDR3 extends over 14 amino acids. CDR3 protein: CASSPTRGWDEQFF.

V gene TRBV6-5 combines with J gene TRBJ2-4; the D call of TRBD1 rests on TCRdb alone, since no DNA is present to check it. The CDR3 spans 14 residues. CDR1 and CDR2 (germline): MNHEY, SVGAGI. The CDR3: CASSWDSSKNIQYF.

The chain has TRBV28 and TRBJ2-7. Germline V gives CDR1 MDHEN, CDR2 SYDVKM. The CDR3 sequence is 15 residues long. The CDR3 region is CVSSLGARTPYEQYF.

The V call is TRBV11-3, the J call TRBJ2-1. This CDR3 has 16 residues. Germline assignment: CDR1 SGHNT and CDR2 YENEEA. The CDR3 loop reads CASSLDATSSYNEQFF.

The chain couples TRBV24-1 to TRBJ2-1; there is no DNA to check the TCRdb D call of TRBD2. CDR1 and CDR2 from the germline V gene are KGHDR and SFDVKD. The CDR3 extends over 17 amino acids. This CDR3 is CATSDLSLAGALGEQFF.

This chain joins TRBV2 and TRBJ2-5; with no DNA, the TCRdb D assignment of TRBD2 cannot be verified. CDR3 size: 16 residues. Germline V gene sequence: CDR1 SNHLY, CDR2 FYNNEI. This chain's CDR3 is CASSGTSGGAGETQYF.

The chain is built from TRBV7-9 and TRBJ1-6; there is no DNA to check the TCRdb D call of TRBD1. This CDR3 spans 19 amino acids. CDR1 is SEHNR, CDR2 FQNEAQ, per germline (reference sequence). This chain's CDR3 is CASSLALGTGSSYNSPLHF.

The chain couples TRBV7-6 to TRBJ2-5; TCRdb reports TRBD1, a call that lacks DNA to check it against. The CDR3 spans 14 residues. The V gene's germline CDR1 is SGHVS and CDR2 FNYEAQ. This CDR3 is CASSSRQGEETQYF.

V gene TRBV12-3 or TRBV12-4 combines with J gene TRBJ2-3; TCRdb returns TRBD2, unconfirmable since there is no DNA. This CDR3 contains 19 residues. CDR3 residues: CASSSRLPSGGPVTDTQYF.

The chain is built from TRBV4-3 and TRBJ1-6; TCRdb names TRBD1, which stays unverified in the absence of DNA. Germline V lookup: CDR1 LGHNA, CDR2 YSLEER. The CDR3 has 17 amino acids. The CDR3 region is CASSQERGKSYNSPLHF.

The J gene is TRBJ2-7, the V gene TRBV11-2; lacking DNA, the TRBD1 call made by TCRdb goes unchecked. The CDR3 covers 14 residues. Looked up from germline, CDR1 is SGHAT and CDR2 is FQNNGV. CDR3 sequence: CASSSLRARNEQYF.

V usage is TRBV7-2 and J usage is TRBJ2-7. CDR1 and CDR2 (germline): SGHTA, FQGNSA. The CDR3 runs to 11 residues. CDR3: CASSFIYEQYF.

The CDR3 sequence: CASSVGSGSGTDTQYF. This chain uses TRBV9 with TRBJ2-3. This CDR3 region has 16 residues. Germline lookup yields CDR1 SGDLS and CDR2 YYNGEE.

The chain recombines TRBV24-1 with TRBJ2-1; TCRdb returns TRBD2, unconfirmable since there is no DNA. CDR1 is KGHDR, CDR2 SFDVKD, per germline. The CDR3 is 17 residues long. The CDR3 region is CATSAPLPGRSYNEQFF.

The rearrangement links TRBV4-3 to TRBJ2-1; TCRdb returns TRBD2, unconfirmable since there is no DNA. The CDR3 has 15 residues. Germline loops: CDR1 LGHNA, CDR2 YSLEER. CDR3: CASSQTAGAYNEQFF.